The TCR beta chain under discussion was sequenced for a study of vaccination and CD4 T cells after COVID-19. Study information: Investigators took post-vaccine samples a median approximately 72 days after dose two, within a range of 14 to 241. Cultures serving as controls received a peptide pool (CEFX or HIV-1 Nef) or no peptide.

Sample treatment: approximately 9-day PBMC culture with coronavirus spike peptide pools or control peptides (ViraFEST assay). ViraFEST enlarged antigen-specific T cell populations with peptide pools and afterwards sequenced TCRs. Regarding this clonotype: As yet, its antigen is unknown.

With the Oncomine TCR Beta short-read assay, DNA from cultured CD4+ T cells was sequenced. Cultured CD4+ T cells were the source of extracted genomic DNA. MiXCR was run by TCRdb on the PCR reads, yielding one entry per CDR3 protein. The table includes about 14,000 distinct CDR3 sequences, around 30% detected once. CDR3 length: 13 residues. Germline V gene lookup returns CDR1 MNHNS and CDR2 SASEGT. Deletions cut 3 bases from V and 7 bases from J, with 12 bases between. The receptor was derived from a human donor with COVID-19. Sample: cultured CD4+ T cells from blood. The chain has TRBV6-1 and TRBJ1-2; perhaps TRBD1 as D (6 bases). CDR3 in DNA: TGTGCCAGCAGTGACCAAGGGGGGTTTGGCTACACCTTC. Translated, it gives CASSDQGGFGYTF.